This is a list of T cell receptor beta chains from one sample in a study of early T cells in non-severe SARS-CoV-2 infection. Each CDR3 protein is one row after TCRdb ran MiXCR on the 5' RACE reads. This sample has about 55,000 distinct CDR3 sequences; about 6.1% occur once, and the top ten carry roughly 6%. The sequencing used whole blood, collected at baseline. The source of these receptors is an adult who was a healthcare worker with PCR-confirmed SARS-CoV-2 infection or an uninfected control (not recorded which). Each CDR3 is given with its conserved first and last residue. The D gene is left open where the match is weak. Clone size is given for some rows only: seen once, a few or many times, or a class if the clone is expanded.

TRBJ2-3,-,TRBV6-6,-,CASRPLPGLQGTDTQYF
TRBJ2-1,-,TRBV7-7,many,CASSPWLSSYNEQFF
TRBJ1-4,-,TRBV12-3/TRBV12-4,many,CASSLAEGEKLFF
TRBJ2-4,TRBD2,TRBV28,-,CASRMTSGGGVANIQYF
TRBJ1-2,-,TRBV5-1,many,CASSLDTGNYGYTF
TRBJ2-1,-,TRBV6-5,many,CASSYIAGRNEQFF
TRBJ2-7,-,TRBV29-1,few,CSVGAGSYEQYF
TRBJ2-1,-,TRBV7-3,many,CASSARLGGGEQFF
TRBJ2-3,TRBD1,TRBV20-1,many,CSAQDRGRGDTQYF
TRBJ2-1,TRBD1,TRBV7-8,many,CASSSRGSSYNEQFF
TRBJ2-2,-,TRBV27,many,CASSSTGNTGELFF
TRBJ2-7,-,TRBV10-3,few,CAISPSNRNSYEQYF
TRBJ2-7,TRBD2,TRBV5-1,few,CASSLVAGEYEQYF
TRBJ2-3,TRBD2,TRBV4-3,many,CASSRDLAANSGDTQYF
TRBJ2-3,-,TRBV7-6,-,CASSRDRDTQYF
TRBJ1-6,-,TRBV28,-,CASSYDGTQDSPLHF
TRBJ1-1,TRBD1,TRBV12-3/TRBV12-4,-,CASRTGPEAFF
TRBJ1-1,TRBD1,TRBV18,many,CASSPYGQGEAFF
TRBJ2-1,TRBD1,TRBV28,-,CASSLTGTGNEQFF
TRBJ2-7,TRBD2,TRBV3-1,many,CASTSGPGEQYF
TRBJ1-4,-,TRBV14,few,CASSERSEYNEKLFF
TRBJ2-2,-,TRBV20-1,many,CSARLGPGELFF
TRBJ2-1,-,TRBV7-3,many,CASSLEVSTYNEQFF
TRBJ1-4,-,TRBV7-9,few,CASSREGGAVGKLFF
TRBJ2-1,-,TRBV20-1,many,CSAREGSSYNEQFF
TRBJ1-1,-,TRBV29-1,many,CSVEIMNTEAFF
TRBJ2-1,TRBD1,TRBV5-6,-,CASTYLNRGNEQFF
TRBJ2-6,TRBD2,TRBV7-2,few,CASSLWRGAGANVLTF
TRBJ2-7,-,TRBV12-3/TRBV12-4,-,CASSLLGSQHEQYF
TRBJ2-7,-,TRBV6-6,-,CASRLQGTNYEQYF
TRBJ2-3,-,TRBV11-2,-,CASSLDRGAADTQYF
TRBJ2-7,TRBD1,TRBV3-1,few,CASSLGQGAVADEQYF
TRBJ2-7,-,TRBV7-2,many,CASSLGTASYEQYF
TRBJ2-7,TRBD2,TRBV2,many,CASSRGGPDRGEQYF
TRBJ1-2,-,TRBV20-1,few,CSARNRDRGYTF
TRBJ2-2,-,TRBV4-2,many,CASSQVDDARTLNTGELFF
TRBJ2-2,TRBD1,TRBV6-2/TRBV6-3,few,CAGGQGLWTGELFF
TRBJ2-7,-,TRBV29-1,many,CSVDGVRGSDEQYF
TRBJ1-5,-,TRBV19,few,CASSQRYSNQPQHF
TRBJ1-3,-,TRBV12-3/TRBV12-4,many,CASSSTGQGNTIYF
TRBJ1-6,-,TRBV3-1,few,CASSQNLRQNSPLHF
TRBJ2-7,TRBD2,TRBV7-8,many,CASSSRLAGATYEQYF
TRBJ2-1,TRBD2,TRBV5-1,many,CASSYGLAGDSYNEQFF
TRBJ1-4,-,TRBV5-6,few,CASSLGTREKLFF
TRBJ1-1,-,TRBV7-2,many,CASSRTGVNTEAFF
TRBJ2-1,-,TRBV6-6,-,CASKRVSYNEQFF
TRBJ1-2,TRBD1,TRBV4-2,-,CASSQPDRGEGYGYTF
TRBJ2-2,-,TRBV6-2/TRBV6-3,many,CASRLSSEAGELFF
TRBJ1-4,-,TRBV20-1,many,CSARVASLGKLFF
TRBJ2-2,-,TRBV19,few,CASGETINTGELFF
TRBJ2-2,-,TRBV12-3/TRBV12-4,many,CASSLALGVPGELFF
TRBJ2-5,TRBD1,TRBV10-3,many,CAISDRQGGQTQYF
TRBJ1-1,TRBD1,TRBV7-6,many,CASSLEPRGLMNTEAFF